This T cell receptor (beta chain) was sequenced for a study of blood T cell repertoires in COVID-19. Using immunoSEQ multiplex PCR, the repertoire was profiled, and TCRdb retains in-frame clones only, with some absent. The sample shows 60,000 to 65,000 clones, around 76% of them seen only once. The CDR3 is 14 residues long. Between the trimmed V and J ends, which lost 1 base and 1 base, there was a span of 8 bases. Germline loops: CDR1 SEHNR, CDR2 FQNEAQ (reference sequence). The rearrangement links TRBV7-9 to TRBJ2-7, with D possibly being TRBD2 (5 bases). The specimen sequenced was peripheral blood. The receptor comes from a human donor in a cohort sampled during active COVID-19. Here the CDR3 reads CASSLGRGSYEQYF. The CDR3 nucleotides read TGTGCCAGCAGCTTAGGCCGGGGATCCTACGAGCAGTACTTC.